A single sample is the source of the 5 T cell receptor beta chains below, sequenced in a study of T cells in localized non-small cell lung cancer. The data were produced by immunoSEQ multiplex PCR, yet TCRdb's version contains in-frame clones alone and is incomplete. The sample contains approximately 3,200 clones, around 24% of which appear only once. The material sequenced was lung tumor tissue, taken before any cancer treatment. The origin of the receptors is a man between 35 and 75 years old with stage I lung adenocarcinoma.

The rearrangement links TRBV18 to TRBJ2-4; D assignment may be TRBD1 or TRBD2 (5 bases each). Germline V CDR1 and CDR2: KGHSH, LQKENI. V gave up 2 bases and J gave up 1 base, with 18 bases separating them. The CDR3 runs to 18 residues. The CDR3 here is CASSPMGVPGDAKNIQYF. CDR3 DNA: TGTGCCAGCTCACCAATGGGGGTCCCGGGTGATGCCAAAAACATTCAGTACTTC.

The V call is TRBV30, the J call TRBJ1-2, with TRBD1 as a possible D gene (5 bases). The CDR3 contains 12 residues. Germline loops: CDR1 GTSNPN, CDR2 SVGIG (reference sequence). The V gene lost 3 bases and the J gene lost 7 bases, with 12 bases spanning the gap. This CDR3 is CAWSFLGGGYTF. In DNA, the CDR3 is TGTGCCTGGAGCTTTTTGGGGGGTGGCTACACCTTC.

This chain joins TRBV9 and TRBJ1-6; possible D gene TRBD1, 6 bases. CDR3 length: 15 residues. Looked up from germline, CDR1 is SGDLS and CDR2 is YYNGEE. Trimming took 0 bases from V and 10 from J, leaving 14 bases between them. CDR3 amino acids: CASSVEGGLGSPLHF. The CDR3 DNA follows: TGTGCCAGCAGCGTAGAGGGGGGACTCGGGTCACCCCTCCACTTT.

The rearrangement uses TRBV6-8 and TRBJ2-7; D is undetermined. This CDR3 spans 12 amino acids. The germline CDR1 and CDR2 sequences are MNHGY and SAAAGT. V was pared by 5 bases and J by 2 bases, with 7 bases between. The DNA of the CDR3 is TGTGCCAGCAGTGTTACCGCCTACGAGCAGTACTTC. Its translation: CASSVTAYEQYF.

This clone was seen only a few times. CDR3 sequence: CASSGQRYTGELFF. The CDR3 DNA is TGTGCCAGCAGCGGACAGCGATACACCGGGGAGCTGTTTTTT. The rearrangement uses TRBV6-8 and TRBJ2-2; TRBD1 might be the D (6 bases). This CDR3 spans 14 amino acids. Germline CDR1 reads MNHGY; CDR2 reads SAAAGT. Trimming stripped 6 bases from V and 3 bases from J, with 11 bases between.